The clone carrying this T cell receptor (beta chain) was seen just once. The antigen remains undetermined. Measured with immunoSEQ multiplex PCR; TCRdb has only the in-frame clones, and not every one. The profile shows tens of thousands of clones, around 79% of them singletons. The CDR3 is made up of 12 amino acids. The germline V and J ends were trimmed by 2 bases and 2 bases, with 6 bases remaining between them. Germline CDR1 is GTSNPN and CDR2 is SVGIG (reference sequence). This entry belongs to a study of a mutant IDH1 vaccine in newly diagnosed glioma. Overall study: Sex distribution of treated patients was around 62% male and approximately 38% female; mean age was around 40 years. Findings and caveats of the study: Vaccine-induced immune responses were detected in approximately 92% of patients.

As to time point: baseline, week 1 (first vaccination visit). This sample's treatment: pre-vaccination baseline after standard-of-care therapy. The chain uses TRBV30 and TRBJ1-2; D gene ambiguous. The specimen was PBMCs, collected from a glioma patient treated with radiotherapy, temozolomide or both. The receptor's source is a man aged 25 to 40 with glioma. The CDR3 reads CAWSKENYGYTF. CDR3 nucleotide sequence: TGTGCCTGGAGTAAAGAGAACTATGGCTACACCTTC.